These 13 T cell receptor beta chains were sequenced from one sample in a study of blood T cell repertoires in COVID-19. Assay used: immunoSEQ multiplex PCR; TCRdb lists only in-frame clones, some missing. The sample yields more than 40,000 clones, 70% to 90% seen once. The sequenced sample was peripheral blood. All receptors derive from a human donor in a cohort sampled during active COVID-19. The donor label of this sample is uncertain.

In regard to this clone: One end of the junction is discordant with germline, which a read error may explain. The V gene is TRBV19, the J gene TRBJ2-4; 13 nucleotides agree with TRBD2. Looked up from germline, CDR1 is LNHDA and CDR2 is SQIVND (reference sequence). This CDR3 region has 16 residues. In nucleotides, the CDR3 is TGTGCCAGTAGTTTCCGACTAGCGGGGGGTGGCAACACTCAGTACTTC. This sequence encodes CASSFRLAGGGNTQYF.

The rearrangement uses TRBV5-1 and TRBJ2-7; 10 bases line up with TRBD1. The V and J ends lost 2 bases and 9 bases, in that order; junction bases with no gene match: 11. Germline V CDR1 and CDR2: SGHRS, YFSETQ. The CDR3 runs to 15 residues. CDR3 sequence reads: CASSFEGQGKNWQYF. The CDR3 DNA follows: TGCGCCAGCAGCTTTGAGGGACAGGGGAAAAACTGGCAGTACTTC.

The rearrangement joins TRBV7-8 to TRBJ1-2; 7 bases fit TRBD1. Germline V lookup: CDR1 SGHVS, CDR2 FQNEAQ. V shed 0 bases, J shed 3 bases, and the junction held 1 base outside the gene matches. This CDR3 comprises 14 residues. CDR3 in amino acids: CASSLAGTDYGYTF. As DNA, the CDR3 is TGTGCCAGCAGCTTAGCCGGGACAGACTATGGCTACACCTTC.

This clone was seen more than once but under ten times. V gene TRBV3-1 (or the pseudogene TRBV3-2) combines with J gene TRBJ2-3; TRBD2 agrees at 8 bases. Germline-derived CDR1 and CDR2 are LGHDT and YNNKEL (reference sequence). This CDR3 is built from 15 residues. After removal of 4 bases from V and 1 base from J, the junction contained 4 bases not matched to a gene. Here the CDR3 reads CASSLGGAGTDTQYF. The CDR3 DNA follows: TGTGCCAGCAGCCTCGGGGGGGCTGGCACAGATACGCAGTATTTT.

The chain joins TRBV7-6 to TRBJ1-1; D perhaps matches TRBD1 (6 bases). Germline assignment: CDR1 SGHVS and CDR2 FNYEAQ. Between the trimmed V and J ends, which lost 0 bases and 2 bases, there was a span of 25 bases. There are 20 residues in the CDR3. Written as DNA, the CDR3 is TGTGCCAGCAGCTTAGCGAAAGGGGGACACCAGATCACTCTAAACACTGAAGCTTTCTTT. Translated, it gives CASSLAKGGHQITLNTEAFF.

This chain uses TRBV3-1 (or the pseudogene TRBV3-2) with TRBJ2-3; the match to TRBD2 covers 14 bases. In germline, CDR1 is LGHDT, CDR2 YNNKEL (reference sequence). This CDR3 is 16 amino acids long. With 4 bases clipped from V and 2 bases from J, the junction kept 2 bases outside the gene matches. CDR3 in DNA: TGTGCCAGCAGCCCGGGACTAGCGGGGGTCACAGATACGCAGTATTTT. Its translation: CASSPGLAGVTDTQYF.

The chain employs TRBV7-9 and TRBJ1-5; possibly TRBD1 for D (5 bases). Per germline, CDR1 SEHNR and CDR2 FQNEAQ (reference sequence). CDR3 length: 14 residues. The germline V and J ends were trimmed by 5 bases and 5 bases, with 13 bases remaining between them. CDR3 amino acids: CASSPGGGYQPQHF. The CDR3, as DNA: TGTGCCAGCAGCCCGGGGGGGGGATATCAGCCCCAGCATTTT.

The rearrangement links TRBV7-9 to TRBJ2-5, with 7 bases aligning to TRBD1. J lost 2 bases, V lost 5 bases, and 11 bases had no gene match. The CDR3 length is 16 residues. Germline-derived CDR1 and CDR2 are SEHNR and FQNEAQ (reference sequence). The CDR3 nucleotides read TGTGCCAGCAGCCGACGAGCAAGGGACAGACAAGAGACCCAGTACTTC. This encodes CASSRRARDRQETQYF.

V gene TRBV11-2 combines with J gene TRBJ2-2; TRBD1 might be the D (6 bases). The CDR3 has 15 residues. Germline V lookup: CDR1 SGHAT, CDR2 FQNNGV. The V gene lost 2 bases and the J gene lost 3 bases, with 10 bases spanning the gap. The CDR3 here is CASSLQQGYTGELFF. Here the CDR3 DNA reads TGTGCCAGCAGCTTACAACAGGGTTACACCGGGGAGCTGTTTTTT.

The CDR3 here is CASSGGDKGGYGYTF. The CDR3 nucleotides read TGTGCCAGCAGCGGAGGAGACAAGGGAGGTTATGGCTACACCTTC. The gene calls are TRBV13 and TRBJ1-2, with D uncertain. The CDR3 runs 15 residues. V was cut by 5 bases and J by 5 bases, with 18 bases left in between. The germline V gene encodes CDR1 PRHDT and CDR2 FYEKMQ (reference sequence).

The chain joins TRBV3-1 (or the pseudogene TRBV3-2) to TRBJ1-5; 11 nucleotides align to TRBD1. The V gene end was trimmed by 1 base and the J gene end by 5 bases; junction bases not matched to a gene: 7. Germline CDR1 and CDR2: LGHDT and YNNKEL (reference sequence). The length of the CDR3 is 17 residues. DNA for the CDR3: TGTGCCAGCAGCCAAGGGACAGGGGGCCGAGCCTATCAGCCCCAGCATTTT. Encoded protein: CASSQGTGGRAYQPQHF.

The chain carries TRBV18 and TRBJ2-3; TRBD2 matches at 7 bases. The CDR3 covers 20 residues. After removal of 0 bases from V and 4 bases from J, the junction contained 19 bases not matched to a gene. CDR1 KGHSH and CDR2 LQKENI come from the germline V gene. The CDR3 region has the DNA TGTGCCAGCTCACCACCATTCAGCGAGTCAAGGGGAGGGTTGCCAGATACGCAGTATTTT. Protein: CASSPPFSESRGGLPDTQYF.

V and J are TRBV30 and TRBJ1-6; TRBD1 matches at 7 bases. V lost 2 bases, J lost 12 bases, and 4 bases stayed unmatched. The CDR3 is 12 amino acids. The V gene's germline CDR1 is GTSNPN and CDR2 SVGIG (reference sequence). In DNA, the CDR3 is TGTGCCTGGAGTACAGGGGAAATACCCCTCCACTTT. Its translation: CAWSTGEIPLHF.